This paragraph reports one T cell receptor (beta chain). Its antigen is unknown. The sample holds no much larger clone one base away, and base qualities are not on file. These data come from a study of shared clonotypes between healthy human individuals (TCRdb year 2020). Regarding the study in general: The cohort included three men and a couple of women between 18 and 49 years of age. For each donor, CD4 naive and CD4 memory were each run on three plates, CD8 naive on two plates, and CD8 memory on one plate. The study deeply sequenced blood TCR repertoires of five healthy adults to estimate repertoire size and the extent of clonotype sharing between individuals. Different laboratories and diverse techniques were used to prepare libraries and sequence TCR repertoires, to increase sequencing depth and limit assay-specific biases. Leukapheresis yielded between about 0.9 and 9.5 billion PBMCs per donor. General conclusions and limits of the study: Sampling was restricted to blood, and TCR repertoires in tissues likely differ from the TCR repertoires found in blood. Estimated clonotype richness was generally larger for naive than for memory subsets. Based on pairwise subsampling, the degree of clonotype sharing among donors was expected to be affected by sequencing depth. When several donors were compared, the shared fraction of clonotypes was about 5.5% for naive CD4, about 4% for naive CD8, 2.3% for memory CD4, and 0.4% for memory CD8. Incomplete sequencing was indicated by rarefaction of sorted-subset datasets, despite the large sequencing depth. The genetic and exposure-history diversity represented was limited by the small number of donors. Higher generation probabilities were observed for clonotypes shared by all four sorted-subset donors than for non-shared clonotypes.

For the CD8 naive samples, CD45RO-negative cells were positively selected for CCR7, yielding a CD45RA+CCR7+ population from which TemRA cells were excluded. The donors were healthy, HIV-negative adults who had no recently reported acute infections or vaccinations. Every donor was a Caucasian adult residing in Nashville, Tennessee, USA. Blood was collected by leukapheresis, and PBMCs were isolated by Ficoll-Histopaque density gradient centrifugation and then cryopreserved in liquid nitrogen vapor phase. Purity and quantity of every magnetically sorted T cell population were checked by analytical flow cytometry. Genomic DNA was isolated from each sorted fraction and quantified by UV absorbance on a Nanodrop 2000c. From the cysteine up to the phenylalanine, the CDR3 has a length of 13 residues. CDR3 DNA only is kept here, 39 bases in frame from base 1. Relative to germline, V is 6 bases shorter and J is 8 bases shorter, with 14 bases between their ends. Sequences MNHEY (CDR1) and SVGAGI (CDR2) are obtained from the germline V gene.

Using the deep immunoSEQ assay, multiplex PCR amplified TCR CDR3 regions from genomic DNA. Genomic DNA extracted from each cell subset was distributed evenly over all wells of several immunoSEQ 96-well plates, and each plate served as one replicate. For sorted subsets, approximately 200 ng of genomic DNA, equivalent to some 30,000 T cell genomes, went into each replicate PCR. The purified libraries were quantified using a Qubit 3.0 fluorometer, sized with a Bioanalyzer 2100, and then quantified again using the KAPA Library Quantification kit. Every immunoSEQ 96-well plate was sequenced on a dedicated single-read 150-cycle Illumina NextSeq 550 flow cell. For the original study's pipeline: Because the immunoSEQ output held only junctional sequences and lacked quality scores, the filtering could not match the filtering applied to full-length reads. To assign V/J genes and CDR3, sequences were annotated against IMGT germline references using PyIR, a Python wrapper for IgBLAST v1.9. Any read was removed if the V/J assignment was weak (E-value above 1e-6), the CDR3 was missing, or the read contained stop codons, out-of-frame junctions, or ambiguous translated residues. V3J clonotypes were defined as sequences sharing an identical inferred V gene, J gene, and CDR3 amino acid sequence. To compute the percentage overlap between repertoires, the number of shared unique clonotypes was divided by the size of the smaller repertoire. Repertoire richness was assessed with RTK rarefaction, the Chao1 estimator, and Recon v2.1 estimates of unobserved clonotypes. Generation probabilities for all TCRbeta clonotypes obtained by the gDNA method from a handful of donors were computed using OLGA. What TCRdb holds here is the immuneACCESS table cut down to in-frame rearrangements. Part of the clones is not present; checked against another copy, under half of the missing clones reflect an unresolved V gene, and the others are unexplained. That table gives V, J and clone size, and the DNA gave D and trimming. This sample holds roughly 2.1 million clones; 85% to 95% were observed only once. The ten largest clones represent more than 1.5% of the sample.

This receptor was obtained from a man between 18 and 35 years old in good health. Some clones in this sample may be carry-over from other donors' samples. The sample comprised naive CD8+ T cells from PBMCs. Per the publication, the cell subset or site label means: CD45RA+CCR7+. The V gene is TRBV6-5 and the J gene is TRBJ2-1; 5 matching bases give a weak D call of TRBD2. The base sequence is TGTGCCAGCAGACCAGGAACTAGTTATGAGCAGTTCTTC. Its translation is CASRPGTSYEQFF.